A single sample gave rise to the 16 T cell receptor beta chains below, sequenced in a study of blood T cell repertoires in COVID-19. TCRdb's copy holds only in-frame clones and misses some; the assay was immunoSEQ multiplex PCR. The table lists tens of thousands of clones, approximately 85% of them singletons, with around 18% in the top ten. Sequences were obtained from peripheral blood. Source of these receptors: a human donor in a cohort sampled during active COVID-19.

J is TRBJ2-2 and V is TRBV9; D not certain. The CDR3 is made up of 12 amino acids. Trimming stripped 3 bases from V and 9 bases from J, with 9 bases between. Germline CDR1 is SGDLS and CDR2 is YYNGEE. CDR3 residues: CASSASGRELFF. CDR3 coding DNA: TGTGCCAGCAGCGCCTCGGGTCGGGAGCTGTTTTTT. The whole variable domain, remainder taken from reference TRBV9 and TRBJ2-2, is DSGVTQTPKHLITATGQRVTLRCSPRSGDLSVYWYQQSLDQGLQFLIQYYNGEERAKGNILERFSAQQFPDLHSELNLSSLELGDSALYFCASSASGRELFFGEGSRLTVL.

This clone was picked up one time. This chain connects TRBV29-1 to TRBJ2-5; 8 nucleotides match TRBD2. V gave up 4 bases and J gave up 1 base; unmatched junction bases: 5. Germline lookup yields CDR1 SQVTM and CDR2 ANQGSEA. The CDR3 contains 14 residues. CDR3 DNA: TGCAGCGTTGCCTCGGGGGGGGGCCAAGAGACCCAGTACTTC. This encodes CSVASGGGQETQYF.

The chain combines TRBV13 with TRBJ2-6; TRBD1 agrees at 8 bases. CDR1 is PRHDT, CDR2 FYEKMQ, per germline (reference sequence). This CDR3 is built from 17 residues. Unmatched junction bases numbered 7, after V lost 5 bases and J lost 1 base. The CDR3 here is CASSKDRAMSGANVLTF. CDR3 bases: TGTGCCAGCAGCAAGGACAGGGCGATGTCTGGGGCCAACGTCCTGACTTTC.

The chain has TRBV3-1 (or the pseudogene TRBV3-2) and TRBJ1-2, with 7 positions matching TRBD1. The trim removed 1 base at V and 7 bases at J, leaving 9 bases unmatched. Per the germline V gene, CDR1 is LGHDT and CDR2 is YNNKEL (reference sequence). The CDR3 length is 15 residues. CDR3 residues: CASSQGTGLKSGYTF. CDR3 nucleotide sequence: TGTGCCAGCAGCCAAGGGACAGGCCTAAAGAGTGGCTACACCTTC.

The chain couples TRBV3-1 (or the pseudogene TRBV3-2) to TRBJ1-2, with TRBD1 as a possible D gene (6 bases). Germline CDR1 LGHDT, CDR2 YNNKEL (reference sequence). V was clipped by 6 bases and J by 0 bases, with 11 bases between them. The CDR3 runs to 14 residues. The CDR3 spells CASRSGVPNYGYTF. The CDR3 DNA sequence: TGTGCCAGCAGATCAGGGGTACCTAACTATGGCTACACCTTC.

The chain uses TRBV7-6 and TRBJ1-1; possible D gene TRBD1, 6 bases. The germline V and J ends were trimmed by 0 bases and 6 bases, with 20 bases remaining between them. The germline CDR1 and CDR2 sequences are SGHVS and FNYEAQ. CDR3 size: 17 residues. The CDR3 reads CASSLAQGRAGVAEAFF. CDR3 DNA: TGTGCCAGCAGCTTAGCCCAGGGGAGGGCAGGGGTGGCTGAAGCTTTCTTT.

The gene calls are TRBV9 and TRBJ2-2; D is possibly TRBD1 (5 bases). The CDR3 is 15 amino acids. The ends were cut back, 0 bases at V and 0 bases at J, with 6 bases in the middle. Germline V gene data show CDR1 as SGDLS and CDR2 as YYNGEE. The CDR3 DNA follows: TGTGCCAGCAGCGTAGGGACACCGAACACCGGGGAGCTGTTTTTT. This sequence encodes CASSVGTPNTGELFF.

Of note for this clone: Germline and junction disagree at one end, which may indicate a read error. V is TRBV9 and J is TRBJ1-6; 10 bases line up with TRBD1. CDR3 length equals 15 residues. CDR1 is SGDLS and CDR2 is YYNGEE in the germline V gene. CDR3 coding DNA: TGTGCCAGCAGCGAGGGGGGACAGGGGAATTCACCCCCCCATTTT. Residues: CASSEGGQGNSPPHF. The variable domain in full, with the rest retrieved from reference TRBV9 and TRBJ1-6, is DSGVTQTPKHLITATGQRVTLRCSPRSGDLSVYWYQQSLDQGLQFLIQYYNGEERAKGNILERFSAQQFPDLHSELNLSSLELGDSALYFCASSEGGQGNSPPHFGNGTRLTVT.

V gene TRBV19 combines with J gene TRBJ1-1; TRBD1 is a possible D gene (5 bases). Germline loops: CDR1 LNHDA, CDR2 SQIVND (reference sequence). Trimming pared 3 bases from V and 8 bases from J, leaving 10 bases between. This CDR3 has 12 amino acids. DNA of the CDR3: TGTGCCAGTAGTATTGGGCGACAGGAAGCTTTCTTT. As protein: CASSIGRQEAFF.

The V and J genes are TRBV7-3 and TRBJ2-1, with D possibly TRBD2 on 5 matching bases. With 3 bases removed from V and 9 bases from J, the gap between germline ends came to 12 bases. The CDR3 length is 13 residues. CDR1 is SGHTA, CDR2 FQGTGA, per germline. In nucleotides, the CDR3 is TGTGCCAGCAGCTTCGGGGTTTCCAGTGAGCAGTTCTTC. Translation gives CASSFGVSSEQFF.

This chain links TRBV30 with TRBJ1-2; 8 bases match TRBD1. CDR1 and CDR2 from the germline V gene are GTSNPN and SVGIG (reference sequence). Trimming removed 8 bases from V and 8 bases from J; junction bases left unmatched: 16. The CDR3 consists of 14 residues. This CDR3 reads CALSDRAQVVGYTF. The CDR3 DNA sequence: TGTGCCCTTTCGGACAGGGCCCAGGTAGTGGGCTACACCTTC.

The rearrangement links TRBV10-1 to TRBJ2-7; 11 positions agree with TRBD2. The CDR3 is 13 amino acids. The germline V gene has CDR1 WNHNN and CDR2 SYGVQD (reference sequence). V gave up 7 bases and J gave up 7 bases; unmatched junction bases: 6. The CDR3 loop reads CASNRLAGYEQYF. The CDR3 DNA reads as TGCGCCAGCAACCGACTAGCGGGATATGAGCAGTACTTC.

There are a few counts of this clone. The chain links TRBV7-8 to TRBJ2-7, with 11 nucleotides matching TRBD1. The germline gives CDR1 SGHVS, CDR2 FQNEAQ. Trimming cost V 4 bases and J 7 bases; bases outside gene matches: 6. The CDR3 loop spans 14 amino acids. The CDR3: CASSSGTGGDEQYF. The CDR3 DNA is TGTGCCAGCAGCTCCGGGACAGGGGGTGATGAGCAGTACTTC.

The chain employs TRBV9 and TRBJ2-1; 7 bases are a match to TRBD1. The trim removed 2 bases at V and 2 bases at J, leaving 1 base unmatched. CDR1 SGDLS and CDR2 YYNGEE come from the germline V gene. The CDR3 runs to 14 residues. The CDR3 region is CASSVGQAYNEQFF. The CDR3 nucleotides read TGTGCCAGCAGCGTCGGACAGGCCTACAATGAGCAGTTCTTC.

The chain joins TRBV15 to TRBJ2-5; TRBD2 matches at 8 bases. V dropped 0 bases and J dropped 5; count of bases not matched to a gene: 5. Germline V lookup: CDR1 LNHNV, CDR2 YYDKDF (reference sequence). This CDR3 has 15 amino acids. In DNA, the CDR3 is TGTGCCACCAGCAGAGAAGGGACTAGGGGTGAGACCCAGTACTTC. Its translation: CATSREGTRGETQYF.

The chain is built from TRBV5-1 and TRBJ2-7; TRBD1 matches 11 bases. The V segment lost 0 bases and the J segment 5 bases; nucleotides outside the gene matches: 7. This CDR3 spans 16 amino acids. Per germline, CDR1 SGHRS and CDR2 YFSETQ. CDR3 loop: CASSLEGQGGSDEQYF. The CDR3 nucleotides are TGCGCCAGCAGCTTGGAGGGACAGGGGGGGAGCGACGAGCAGTACTTC.